This T cell receptor beta chain was found in a study of T cell responses to AZD1222 COVID-19 vaccine. Study summary: Some second doses came at about 4 weeks and others at about 12 weeks; these were pooled.

General study findings and limits: Reports say nearly half of spike-specific TCRs go after unmutated variant regions. Spike-specific TCR breadth and depth rose after two AZD1222 doses. At 160-218 and 743-854, vaccine-associated CD4 TCRs were dominant, and they spanned spike.

Turning to this clone: The antigen remains undetermined.

Trimming shortened V by 1 base and J by 3 bases, and 10 bases separated the two germline ends. This CDR3 is 14 amino acids long. CDR1 is SGHAT and CDR2 is FQDESV in the germline V gene (reference sequence). The data were produced by immunoSEQ multiplex PCR, yet TCRdb's version contains in-frame clones alone and is incomplete. The sample yields approximately 150,000 clones, roughly 90% seen once. The sequence derives from an adult in good health. The starting material was peripheral blood, obtained on day 0 of AZD1222 vaccination. This chain connects TRBV11-1 to TRBJ2-7; tentatively, D is TRBD2 (5 bases). The DNA of the CDR3 is TGTGCCAGCAGCTTAGTGTTTGAGGGCTACGAGCAGTACTTC. The encoded protein is CASSLVFEGYEQYF.